One sample yielded the 25 T cell receptor beta chains listed below, sequenced in a study of cytomegalovirus exposure and HLA in healthy donors. The PCR made use of 60 Vbeta and 13 Jbeta primers. TCRdb keeps only in-frame clones here, not all; method: immunoSEQ multiplex PCR. The table shows around 88,000 clones, with roughly 70% occurring only once. The material sequenced was PBMCs. The receptors were sampled from a male donor in good health and CMV-seronegative.

This chain uses TRBV5-4 with TRBJ2-7; tentative D call: TRBD2 (5 bases). This CDR3 has 15 amino acids. The V end lost 4 bases, the J end lost 0 bases, and 14 bases lay between the germline ends. CDR1 is SGHNT, CDR2 YYREEE, per germline (reference sequence). CDR3 sequence (DNA): TGTGCCAGCAGCAGACCGACGGGATTCTCCTACGAGCAGTACTTC. Encoded protein: CASSRPTGFSYEQYF.

The rearrangement uses TRBV6-1 and TRBJ2-7, with 9 bases that match TRBD2. The CDR3 runs 15 residues. Germline V CDR1 and CDR2: MNHNS, SASEGT. The trim removed 6 bases at V and 4 bases at J, leaving 10 bases unmatched. Written as DNA, the CDR3 is TGTGCCAGCAGCGTTAGCGGGAGTTTTCTTTACGAGCAGTACTTC. As protein: CASSVSGSFLYEQYF.

This chain joins TRBV30 and TRBJ2-3; D possibly corresponds to TRBD2 (5 bases). V was clipped by 0 bases and J by 2 bases, with 12 bases between them. Germline values: CDR1 GTSNPN, CDR2 SVGIG (reference sequence). CDR3 size: 15 residues. In DNA form, the CDR3 reads TGTGCCTGGAGTGTACTCGCGGGCCCCACAGATACGCAGTATTTT. Its protein is CAWSVLAGPTDTQYF.

The V and J genes are TRBV5-4 and TRBJ1-1; TRBD1 matches 9 bases. The CDR3 spans 16 residues. Germline CDR1 reads SGHNT; CDR2 reads YYREEE (reference sequence). The junction had 10 bases not matched to a gene; V was cut back by 4 bases and J by 3 bases. The CDR3 reads CASSRQTGGLDTEAFF. The CDR3, as DNA: TGTGCCAGCAGCCGCCAGACAGGGGGGCTGGACACTGAAGCTTTCTTT. Full variable domain (remainder filled in from reference TRBV5-4 and TRBJ1-1): ETGVTQSPTHLIKTRGQQVTLRCSSQSGHNTVSWYQQALGQGPQFIFQYYREEENGRGNFPPRFSGLQFPNYSSELNVNALELDDSALYLCASSRQTGGLDTEAFFGQGTRLTVV.

V is TRBV27 and J is TRBJ2-4; TRBD1 is a possible D gene (5 bases). The germline V and J ends were trimmed by 3 bases and 1 base, with 10 bases remaining between them. Germline-derived CDR1 and CDR2 are MNHEY and SMNVEV (reference sequence). The CDR3 sequence is 15 residues long. The CDR3 loop is CASSFVGAAKNIQYF. The DNA for the CDR3 is TGTGCCAGCAGTTTCGTAGGGGCGGCCAAAAACATTCAGTACTTC.

The CDR3 nucleotides are TGTGCCATCAGTGAGTCTCCGACAGGGATCTATGGCTACACCTTC. Translated: CAISESPTGIYGYTF. The V call is TRBV10-3, the J call TRBJ1-2, with TRBD1 identical over 7 bases. The CDR3 has 15 amino acids. Germline V gene sequence: CDR1 ENHRY, CDR2 SYGVKD. J was trimmed by 4 bases and V by 0 bases; bases with no gene match: 5.

The gene calls are TRBV5-1 and TRBJ1-1; no clear D gene. The CDR3 covers 16 residues. Trimming took off 0 bases at V and 4 bases at J, with 16 bases between the two ends. The germline V gene has CDR1 SGHRS and CDR2 YFSETQ. The CDR3 spells CASSLGIVGGVTEAFF. CDR3 sequence (DNA): TGCGCCAGCAGCTTGGGAATCGTTGGAGGAGTCACTGAAGCTTTCTTT.

Of note for this clone: This same CDR3 is encoded by further DNA sequences in the sample. The chain uses TRBV29-1 and TRBJ2-1; the match to TRBD2 covers 7 bases. With 3 bases clipped from V and 3 bases from J, the junction kept 5 bases outside the gene matches. CDR3 length: 14 residues. Germline assignment: CDR1 SQVTM and CDR2 ANQGSEA. The CDR3 nucleotides read TGCAGCGTTGATAGGCTAGCGGACTACAATGAGCAGTTCTTC. This gives the protein CSVDRLADYNEQFF.

The V and J genes are TRBV29-1 and TRBJ2-7, with 8 nucleotides matching TRBD1. The V gene's germline CDR1 is SQVTM and CDR2 ANQGSEA. This CDR3 has 13 amino acids. V was pared by 6 bases and J by 2 bases, with 6 bases of the junction left unmatched. The CDR3 DNA is TGCAGCGTACAGGACAGGGCCACCTACGAGCAGTACTTC. This codes for CSVQDRATYEQYF.

The chain carries TRBV5-8 and TRBJ2-1, with 8 positions matching TRBD2. V was clipped by 0 bases and J by 4 bases; unmatched bases: 3. Germline assignment: CDR1 SGHTS and CDR2 YDEGEE. The CDR3 contains 15 residues. The CDR3 here is CASSLGTSGYNEQFF. The CDR3 nucleotides read TGTGCCAGCAGCTTGGGCACTAGCGGTTACAATGAGCAGTTCTTC.

The genes are TRBV11-3 and TRBJ2-3; TRBD2 matches at 11 bases. The CDR3 is 16 amino acids. Germline-derived CDR1 and CDR2 are SGHNT and YENEEA. V lost 5 bases to trimming and J lost 5 bases; unmatched junction nucleotides: 9. CDR3 nucleotide sequence: TGTGCCAGCAGCGAGGGACTAGCGGTGGGGGTAGATACGCAGTATTTT. Translation: CASSEGLAVGVDTQYF.

The chain joins TRBV29-1 to TRBJ2-7, with D perhaps matching TRBD2 (5 bases). The CDR3 sequence is 14 residues long. CDR1 and CDR2 (germline): SQVTM, ANQGSEA. V was shortened by 5 bases and J by 4 bases, with 18 bases between the two germline ends. Written as DNA, the CDR3 is TGCAGCGTTAACGGGATAGCAGGAAATTACGAGCAGTACTTC. It translates to CSVNGIAGNYEQYF.

The CDR3 protein is CASSSGGVYEQYF. CDR3 in DNA: TGTGCCAGCAGCTCTGGGGGGGTCTACGAGCAGTACTTC. The rearrangement joins TRBV7-9 to TRBJ2-7, with TRBD2 identical over 7 bases. V was pared by 4 bases and J by 3 bases, with 3 bases of the junction left unmatched. Germline lookup yields CDR1 SEHNR and CDR2 FQNEAQ (reference sequence). This CDR3 has 13 amino acids.

CDR3 protein: CASRRNRVYEQYF. For the CDR3, the DNA is TGTGCCAGCAGACGAAACAGAGTCTACGAGCAGTACTTC. This chain links TRBV27 with TRBJ2-7; unclear D gene. Trimming stripped 6 bases from V and 3 bases from J, with 12 bases between. The CDR3 extends over 13 amino acids. CDR1 and CDR2 (germline): MNHEY, SMNVEV (reference sequence).

This clone was counted between two and nine times. The CDR3 DNA is TGTGCCAGCGGCGGGGAATTGAGAGGGCGCGTAGGGGCCGGGGAGCTGTTTTTT. This gives the protein CASGGELRGRVGAGELFF. The genes are TRBV2 and TRBJ2-2; D is possibly TRBD2 (6 bases). Germline CDR1 reads SNHLY; CDR2 reads FYNNEI. The CDR3 spans 18 residues. V lost 8 bases and J 6 bases, leaving 28 bases between the germline ends.

This chain uses TRBV7-9 with TRBJ2-6; D possibly corresponds to TRBD1 (6 bases). CDR3 length equals 17 residues. V lost 5 bases to trimming and J lost 0 bases, with 14 bases between them. Germline CDR1 SEHNR, CDR2 FQNEAQ (reference sequence). CDR3 bases: TGTGCCAGCAGCGCTCAGGGGATCGGCTCTGGGGCCAACGTCCTGACTTTC. Protein: CASSAQGIGSGANVLTF.

The DNA of the CDR3 is TGCGCCAGCAGCCAAGTCGGGTACCACGAAGCTTTCTTT. It is translated as CASSQVGYHEAFF. The chain employs TRBV4-3 and TRBJ1-1; D not resolved. V was pared by 1 base and J by 8 bases, with 11 bases between. Germline CDR1 LGHNA, CDR2 YSLEER. The CDR3 covers 13 residues.

This clone came up a few times. The V gene is TRBV6-6, the J gene TRBJ2-3, with TRBD2 identical over 14 bases. The CDR3 contains 13 residues. Germline V gene data show CDR1 as MNHNY and CDR2 as SVGAGI (reference sequence). Here the CDR3 DNA reads TGTGGTGCGACTAGCGGGAGGGGAGATACGCAGTATTTT. Encoded protein: CGATSGRGDTQYF.

J is TRBJ1-5 and V is TRBV7-9, with 10 positions matching TRBD1. The J segment lost 4 bases and the V segment lost 5 bases, leaving 8 bases of the junction unmatched. Germline CDR1 and CDR2: SEHNR and FQNEAQ (reference sequence). The CDR3 totals 16 residues. The CDR3 loop is CASSPGTGAQNQPQHF. The CDR3 coding sequence is TGTGCCAGCAGCCCCGGGACAGGGGCCCAAAATCAGCCCCAGCATTTT.

The CDR3 here is CASSLEGVGANVLTF. The CDR3 bases are TGCGCCAGCAGCTTGGAGGGGGTTGGGGCCAACGTCCTGACTTTC. The chain is built from TRBV5-1 and TRBJ2-6, with a possible D match to TRBD1 (6 bases). The CDR3 runs to 15 residues. Germline loops: CDR1 SGHRS, CDR2 YFSETQ. V shed 0 bases and J shed 3 bases, with 7 bases lying between them.

The genes are TRBV19 and TRBJ2-3, with a tentative D call TRBD1 (5 bases). The V end lost 6 bases, the J end lost 4 bases, and 8 bases lay between the germline ends. This CDR3 spans 12 amino acids. Germline V lookup: CDR1 LNHDA, CDR2 SQIVND (reference sequence). Written as DNA, the CDR3 is TGTGCCAGTAGGAAAGGGGCAGATACGCAGTATTTT. It yields the protein CASRKGADTQYF.

This clone has a handful of counts. V usage is TRBV27 and J usage is TRBJ2-1, with D possibly being TRBD1 (6 bases). The germline V gene has CDR1 MNHEY and CDR2 SMNVEV (reference sequence). The CDR3 runs 15 residues. V shed 4 bases and J shed 4 bases, with 14 bases lying between them. CDR3 protein: CASSSTGPPYNEQFF. CDR3 coding DNA: TGTGCCAGCAGTTCCACAGGGCCCCCATACAATGAGCAGTTCTTC.

The chain joins TRBV10-3 to TRBJ2-1, with 15 nucleotides matching TRBD2. Germline V gives CDR1 ENHRY, CDR2 SYGVKD. The J segment lost 6 bases and the V segment lost 10 bases, leaving 7 bases of the junction unmatched. There are 15 residues in the CDR3. This CDR3 reads CATQGTSGRTNEQFF. The CDR3 DNA follows: TGTGCCACCCAGGGGACTAGCGGGAGGACCAATGAGCAGTTCTTC.

CDR3 bases: TGCGCCAGCAGCTTGCTGGGGACAGGGAGGCGGGACACTGAAGCTTTCTTT. Protein product: CASSLLGTGRRDTEAFF. The genes are TRBV5-1 and TRBJ1-1; the match to TRBD1 covers 9 bases. This CDR3 spans 17 amino acids. Germline V lookup: CDR1 SGHRS, CDR2 YFSETQ. V gave up 1 base and J gave up 3 bases; unmatched junction bases: 10.

The CDR3 DNA sequence: TGTGCCAGCTCAAGGACAGGCGGCACCGGGGAGCTGTTTTTT. Amino acids: CASSRTGGTGELFF. The J gene is TRBJ2-2, the V gene TRBV6-1; TRBD1 agrees at 7 bases. The germline V gene has CDR1 MNHNS and CDR2 SASEGT. The CDR3 totals 14 residues. V trimming: 8 bases; J trimming: 4 bases; junction bases outside the gene matches: 7.